The present T cell receptor beta chain was sequenced within a study of T cell clones after liver transplantation. About the study: Third-party-reactive TCRbeta sequences from pre-transplant mixed lymphocyte reactions served as antigen-independent comparators.

Losses at the gene ends were 2 bases for V and 8 bases for J; bases not matched to a gene: 8. The CDR3 covers 14 residues. Germline-derived CDR1 and CDR2 are MDHEN and SYDVKM. Method: immunoSEQ multiplex PCR; TCRdb's copy keeps in-frame clones and lacks some. The sample carries 25,000 to 35,000 clones, around 94% recorded once. The V call is TRBV28, the J call TRBJ1-2, with 7 positions matching TRBD1. This receptor was obtained from a human patient who received a liver transplant. Some T cells may arise from the graft donor. This sample comprised CD8+ T cells from blood, obtained 12 months after liver transplant. This CDR3 is CASSLNEQGQGYTF. The CDR3 DNA follows: TGTGCCAGCAGTTTAAATGAACAGGGGCAAGGCTACACCTTC.